One sample yielded the 20 T cell receptor beta chains listed below, sequenced in a study of blood T cells in healthy people across ages. Then a second PCR, running about 6 to 12 cycles, was carried out with a sample-barcoded 5' primer and a J-beta primer mix. TCRdb ran MiXCR on the 5' RACE reads and lists one entry per CDR3 protein. The top ten clones hold about 16% of a sample with approximately 700,000 distinct CDR3 sequences, 32% of them seen once. The sample was blood. The receptors come from a woman at least 80 years old in good health.

The chain recombines TRBV7-9 with TRBJ2-6; D uncertain. V lost 2 bases and J 0 bases, leaving 8 bases between the germline ends. Germline values: CDR1 SEHNR, CDR2 FQNEAQ (reference sequence). This CDR3 is built from 16 residues. This chain's CDR3 is CASSLNSPSGANVLTF. The CDR3 DNA sequence: TGTGCCAGCAGCTTAAACTCTCCCTCTGGGGCCAACGTCCTGACTTTC. The variable domain in full, completed from reference TRBV7-9 and TRBJ2-6, reads DTGVSQNPRHKITKRGQNVTFRCDPISEHNRLYWYRQTLGQGPEFLTYFQNEAQLEKSRLLSDRFSAERPKGSFSTLEIQRTEQGDSAMYLCASSLNSPSGANVLTFGAGSRLTVL.

The V and J genes are TRBV7-2 and TRBJ1-1, with a possible D match to TRBD1 (6 bases). In germline, CDR1 is SGHTA, CDR2 FQGNSA. The CDR3 length is 13 residues. Trimming took off 5 bases at V and 6 bases at J, with 13 bases between the two ends. This chain's CDR3 is CASSTRQVAEAFF. The DNA for the CDR3 is TGTGCCAGCAGCACTAGACAGGTCGCTGAAGCTTTCTTT.

This clonotype has at least ten counts. The chain carries TRBV5-1 and TRBJ2-7; D is ambiguous. The CDR3 is 14 residues long. Trimming removed 0 bases from V and 2 bases from J, with 9 bases in between. Germline CDR1 SGHRS, CDR2 YFSETQ. The chain's CDR3 is CASSLDSFTYEQYF. The CDR3 DNA sequence: TGCGCCAGCAGCTTGGACAGCTTCACCTACGAGCAGTACTTC.

The rearrangement joins TRBV5-1 to TRBJ2-5, with 8 bases identical to TRBD1. With the DNA end fitting TRBJ2-7 better, the J assignment may be wrong. The CDR3 runs to 14 residues. The germline gives CDR1 SGHRS, CDR2 YFSETQ. CDR3 amino acids: CASSDGQGKPEQYF. The DNA for the CDR3 is TGCGCCAGCAGCGACGGACAGGGTAAACCCGAGCAGTACTTC.

Ten or more counts support this clonotype. V gene TRBV3-1 combines with J gene TRBJ2-7; 12 nucleotides match TRBD2. Germline V CDR1 and CDR2: LGHDT, YNNKEL (reference sequence). After removal of 4 bases from V and 5 bases from J, the junction contained 3 bases not matched to a gene. CDR3 size: 14 residues. CDR3 in DNA: TGTGCCAGCAGCCTGACTAGCGGGGGAAACGAGCAGTACTTC. Its translation is CASSLTSGGNEQYF.

This clonotype was counted at least ten times. The chain joins TRBV6-6 to TRBJ1-2, with D possibly matching TRBD1 (6 bases). V lost 2 bases, J lost 6 bases, and 10 bases lay in between. Germline assignment: CDR1 MNHNY and CDR2 SVGAGI (reference sequence). The CDR3 is 13 amino acids. CDR3 DNA sequence: TGTGCCAGCAGTTACACAGGGAATAATGGCTACACCTTC. Protein: CASSYTGNNGYTF.

Ten or more counts support this clonotype. The J gene is TRBJ2-1, the V gene TRBV9; 8 bases map to TRBD2. This CDR3 region has 16 residues. CDR1 is SGDLS and CDR2 is YYNGEE in the germline V gene. Trimming at V came to 2 bases and at J to 3 bases, leaving 7 bases not matched to a gene. The CDR3 bases are TGTGCCAGCAGCGTCTCCCGGAGCGGGGGCTACAATGAGCAGTTCTTC. Residues: CASSVSRSGGYNEQFF.

This clonotype has just a few counts. The chain employs TRBV29-1 and TRBJ2-7, with 7 bases lining up with TRBD2. The CDR3 is made up of 14 amino acids. The germline CDR1 and CDR2 sequences are SQVTM and ANQGSEA. J was trimmed by 2 bases and V by 1 base; bases with no gene match: 5. The CDR3 loop reads CSVEGLAGTYEQYF. DNA for the CDR3: TGCAGCGTTGAAGGACTAGCCGGAACCTACGAGCAGTACTTC.

The chain links TRBV2 to TRBJ1-5; D is unresolved. The germline gives CDR1 SNHLY, CDR2 FYNNEI. V gave up 1 base and J gave up 7 bases, with 11 bases separating them. This CDR3 comprises 14 residues. The CDR3 bases are TGTGCCAGCAGTGAAGTTTCGGGTGGACAGCCCCAGCATTTT. Translating gives CASSEVSGGQPQHF.

V and J are TRBV2 and TRBJ2-1; 8 bases match TRBD1. Germline V CDR1 and CDR2: SNHLY, FYNNEI. J lost 6 bases, V lost 6 bases, and 16 bases had no gene match. The CDR3 loop spans 17 amino acids. Here the CDR3 DNA reads TGTGCCAGCAGGGATCGGACAGGGAGGAGGACCCTCAATGAGCAGTTCTTC. Translation gives CASRDRTGRRTLNEQFF.

At least ten counts were recorded for this clonotype. This rearrangement joins TRBV5-5 to TRBJ1-2; tentative D call: TRBD1 (5 bases). Germline V gene lookup returns CDR1 SGHKS and CDR2 YYEKEE (reference sequence). Trimming removed 4 bases from V and 7 bases from J, with 14 bases in between. The CDR3 runs to 13 residues. The CDR3 DNA reads as TGTGCCAGCAGCCCCGGGACCGAGATTGGCTACACCTTC. This gives the protein CASSPGTEIGYTF.

This clonotype was seen at least ten times. The J gene is TRBJ1-4, the V gene TRBV12-3 or TRBV12-4; maybe TRBD1 (5 bases). The CDR3 has 13 amino acids. V lost 3 bases, J lost 7 bases, and 9 bases lay in between. This CDR3 reads CASSFRAREKLFF. The CDR3 nucleotides are TGTGCCAGCAGTTTCAGGGCACGTGAAAAACTGTTTTTT.

There are a few counts of this clonotype. This may be a read error: a much more frequent sequence differs by one nucleotide. The rearrangement uses TRBV20-1 and TRBJ1-2; 10 nucleotides agree with TRBD1. Germline lookup yields CDR1 DFQATT and CDR2 SNEGSKA (reference sequence). This CDR3 has 15 residues. The trim removed 3 bases at V and 4 bases at J, leaving 8 bases unmatched. This chain's CDR3 is CSARTRDRGGYGYTF. For the CDR3, the DNA is TGCAGTGCTAGGACCAGGGACAGGGGCGGCTATGGCTACACCTTC.

This sequence joins TRBV7-9 and TRBJ1-1; possibly TRBD1 for D (6 bases). The CDR3 extends over 15 amino acids. CDR1 and CDR2 from the germline V gene are SEHNR and FQNEAQ (reference sequence). The ends were cut back, 5 bases at V and 2 bases at J, with 15 bases in the middle. The CDR3 DNA sequence: TGTGCCAGCAGCCCCGGGGAGGGGGTCAACACTGAAGCTTTCTTT. Translation gives CASSPGEGVNTEAFF.

This clonotype was counted many times. The chain recombines TRBV7-3 with TRBJ2-1; tentative D call: TRBD2 (6 bases). Germline V gene data show CDR1 as SGHTA and CDR2 as FQGTGA. CDR3 size: 14 residues. V lost 2 bases and J lost 7, with 12 bases in between. The CDR3 here is CASSLREFPNEQFF. CDR3 DNA: TGTGCCAGCAGCTTACGGGAGTTTCCGAATGAGCAGTTCTTC.

Comments on this clonotype: This may stem from a read error, because a much larger clone lies one nucleotide away. This chain connects TRBV7-2 to TRBJ2-7; D not certain. Trimming removed 5 bases at V and 7 bases at J, with 9 bases between. The CDR3 has 11 amino acids. The V gene's germline CDR1 is SGHTA and CDR2 FQGNSA. The CDR3 DNA is TGTGCCAGCAGCCCCAACAATGAGCAGTACTTC. Residues: CASSPNNEQYF. The entire variable domain, with the rest obtained from reference TRBV7-2 and TRBJ2-7, is as follows: GAGVSQSPSNKVTEKGKDVELRCDPISGHTALYWYRQSLGQGLEFLIYFQGNSAPDKSGLPSDRFSAERTGGSVSTLTIQRTQQEDSAVYLCASSPNNEQYFGPGTRLTVT.

The chain links TRBV9 to TRBJ1-1; 8 nucleotides align to TRBD1. CDR3 length: 15 amino acids. Trimming took 0 bases from V and 7 from J; bases not matched to a gene: 8. Germline CDR1 and CDR2: SGDLS and YYNGEE. The CDR3 loop reads CASSVDGRGQGEAFF. DNA of the CDR3: TGTGCCAGCAGCGTAGACGGCAGGGGGCAAGGTGAAGCTTTCTTT.

This chain connects TRBV7-8 to TRBJ2-7; perhaps D is TRBD1 or TRBD2 (5 bases each). This CDR3 is built from 16 residues. CDR1 and CDR2 (germline): SGHVS, FQNEAQ. V dropped 5 bases and J dropped 2 bases, with 19 bases sitting between them. CDR3 DNA: TGTGCCAGCAGCGGGGGACCCGACTGGGTACCCTACGAGCAGTACTTC. Translating it yields CASSGGPDWVPYEQYF.

In its sample, this clonotype was seen once. The rearrangement links TRBV7-2 to TRBJ1-1; the D is unclear. The germline V gene encodes CDR1 SGHTA and CDR2 FQGNSA. V was shortened by 4 bases and J by 7 bases, with 13 bases between the two germline ends. The CDR3 is made up of 13 amino acids. The CDR3 nucleotides read TGTGCCAGCAGCTACACTTACCGGGGTGAAGCTTTCTTT. Encoded protein: CASSYTYRGEAFF.

This clonotype has a handful of counts. Possible read error: a much larger clone is one base away. This sequence joins TRBV5-1 and TRBJ2-7, with a possible D match to TRBD1 (6 bases). Looked up from germline, CDR1 is SGHRS and CDR2 is YFSETQ. The CDR3 is made up of 17 amino acids. Trimming stripped 0 bases from V and 7 bases from J, with 23 bases between. CDR3 nucleotide sequence: TGCGCCAGCAGCTTGGGTAGGGGCCCTGCTGGGGACAATGAGCAGTACTTC. This codes for CASSLGRGPAGDNEQYF.